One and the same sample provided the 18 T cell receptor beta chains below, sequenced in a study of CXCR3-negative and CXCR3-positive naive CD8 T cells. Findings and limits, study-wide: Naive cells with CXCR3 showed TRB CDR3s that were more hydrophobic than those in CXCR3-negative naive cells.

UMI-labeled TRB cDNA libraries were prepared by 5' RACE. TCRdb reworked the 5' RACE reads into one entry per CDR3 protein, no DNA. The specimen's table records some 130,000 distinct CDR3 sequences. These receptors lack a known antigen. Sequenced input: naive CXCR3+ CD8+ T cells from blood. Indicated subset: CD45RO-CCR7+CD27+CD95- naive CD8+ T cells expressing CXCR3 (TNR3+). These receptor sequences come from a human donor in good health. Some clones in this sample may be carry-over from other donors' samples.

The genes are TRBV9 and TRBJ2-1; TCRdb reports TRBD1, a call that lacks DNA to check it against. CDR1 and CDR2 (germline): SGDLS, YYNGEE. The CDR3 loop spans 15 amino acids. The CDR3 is CASSVDSGGYDEQFF.

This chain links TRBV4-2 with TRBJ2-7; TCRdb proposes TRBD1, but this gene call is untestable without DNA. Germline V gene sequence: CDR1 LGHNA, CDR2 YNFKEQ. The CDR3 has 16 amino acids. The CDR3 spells CASSQGRGQGGNEQYF.

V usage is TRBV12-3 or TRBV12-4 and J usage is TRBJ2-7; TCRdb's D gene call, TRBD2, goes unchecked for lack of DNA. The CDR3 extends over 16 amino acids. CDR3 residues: CASSSRLAGPSYEQYF.

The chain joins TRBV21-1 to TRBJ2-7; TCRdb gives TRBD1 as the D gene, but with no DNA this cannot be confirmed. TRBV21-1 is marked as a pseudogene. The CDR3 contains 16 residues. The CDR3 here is CASSKGRTGDCHEQYF.

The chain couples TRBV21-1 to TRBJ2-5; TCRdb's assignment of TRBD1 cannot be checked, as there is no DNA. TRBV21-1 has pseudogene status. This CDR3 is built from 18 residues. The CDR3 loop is CASSTMREWDRGLETQYF.

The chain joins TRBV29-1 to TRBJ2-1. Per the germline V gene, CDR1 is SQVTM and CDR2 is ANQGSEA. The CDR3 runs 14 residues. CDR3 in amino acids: CSVDSGSSYNEQFF.

CDR3 loop: CASSLISPQRGYNEQFF. The chain couples TRBV28 to TRBJ2-1; TCRdb's assignment of TRBD2 cannot be checked, as there is no DNA. Germline V gene data show CDR1 as MDHEN and CDR2 as SYDVKM. This CDR3 contains 17 residues.

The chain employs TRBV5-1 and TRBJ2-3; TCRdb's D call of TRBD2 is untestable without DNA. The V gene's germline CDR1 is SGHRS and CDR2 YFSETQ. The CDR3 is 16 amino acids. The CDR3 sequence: CASSLVVAEGADTQYF.

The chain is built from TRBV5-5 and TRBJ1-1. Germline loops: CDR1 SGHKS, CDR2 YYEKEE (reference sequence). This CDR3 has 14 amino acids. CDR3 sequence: CASSRREGPTEAFF.

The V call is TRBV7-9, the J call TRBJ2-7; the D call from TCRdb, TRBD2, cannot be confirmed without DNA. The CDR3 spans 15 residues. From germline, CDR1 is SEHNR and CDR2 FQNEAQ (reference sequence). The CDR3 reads CASSLRLAGLYEQYF.

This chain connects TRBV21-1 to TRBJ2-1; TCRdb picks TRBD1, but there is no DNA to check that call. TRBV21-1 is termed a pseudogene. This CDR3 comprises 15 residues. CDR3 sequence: CASSNRTGVRNEQFF.

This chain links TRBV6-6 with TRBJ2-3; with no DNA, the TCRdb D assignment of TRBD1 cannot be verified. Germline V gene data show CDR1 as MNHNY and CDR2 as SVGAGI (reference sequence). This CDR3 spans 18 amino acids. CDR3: CASSYSNTGTGKTDTQYF.

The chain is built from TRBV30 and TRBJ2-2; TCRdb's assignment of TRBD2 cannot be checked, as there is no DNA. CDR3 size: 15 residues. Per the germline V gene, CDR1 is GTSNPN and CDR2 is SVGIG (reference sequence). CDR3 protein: CAWSVGGRASGELFF.

The CDR3 region is CASSESSYNSNQPQHF. The rearrangement links TRBV5-1 to TRBJ1-5. CDR1 and CDR2 from the germline V gene are SGHRS and YFSETQ. The CDR3 sequence is 16 residues long.

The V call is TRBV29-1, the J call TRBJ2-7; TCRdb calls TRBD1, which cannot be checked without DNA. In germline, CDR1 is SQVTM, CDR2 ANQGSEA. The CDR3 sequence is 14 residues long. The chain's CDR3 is CSVAGTGLSYEQYF.

This chain's CDR3 is CATSRDSGSFKNIQYF. V gene TRBV15 combines with J gene TRBJ2-4; TCRdb outputs TRBD2, but without DNA this stays unchecked. The CDR3 sequence is 16 residues long. Germline values: CDR1 LNHNV, CDR2 YYDKDF (reference sequence).

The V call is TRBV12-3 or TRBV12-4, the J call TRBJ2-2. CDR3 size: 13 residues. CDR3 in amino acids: CASSEGWDGELFF.

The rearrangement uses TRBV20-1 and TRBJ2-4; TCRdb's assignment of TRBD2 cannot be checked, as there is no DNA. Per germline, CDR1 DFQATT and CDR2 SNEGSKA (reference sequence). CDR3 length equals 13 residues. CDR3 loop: CSARDGESHIQYF.